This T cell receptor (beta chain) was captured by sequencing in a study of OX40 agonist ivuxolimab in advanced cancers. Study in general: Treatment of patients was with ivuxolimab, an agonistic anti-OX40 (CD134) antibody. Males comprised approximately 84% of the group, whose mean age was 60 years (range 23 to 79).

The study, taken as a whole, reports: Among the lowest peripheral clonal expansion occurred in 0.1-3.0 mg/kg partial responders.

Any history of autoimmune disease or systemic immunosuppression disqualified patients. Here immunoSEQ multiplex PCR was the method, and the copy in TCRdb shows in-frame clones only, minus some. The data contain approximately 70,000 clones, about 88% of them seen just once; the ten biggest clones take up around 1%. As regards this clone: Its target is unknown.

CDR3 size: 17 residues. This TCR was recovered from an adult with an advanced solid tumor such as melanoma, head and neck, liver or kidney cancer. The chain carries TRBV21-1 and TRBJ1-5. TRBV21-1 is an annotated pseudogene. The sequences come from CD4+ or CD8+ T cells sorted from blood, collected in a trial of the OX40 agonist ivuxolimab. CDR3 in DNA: TGTGCCAGCAGCAAAGAAGCAGAGTTTTATAGCAATCAGCCCCAGCATTTT. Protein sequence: CASSKEAEFYSNQPQHF.